Listed below are T cell receptor beta chains from one sample, sequenced in a study of T cell responses to AZD1222 COVID-19 vaccine. Measured with immunoSEQ multiplex PCR; TCRdb has only the in-frame clones, and not every one. The sample lists 95,000 to 150,000 clones, approximately 86% occurring once. The sample consisted of peripheral blood, taken on day 0 of AZD1222 vaccination. The origin of the receptors is an adult in good health. CDR3s include the opening cysteine and the closing phenylalanine or tryptophan. The order of the fields is J gene, V gene, D gene, clone size, CDR3 DNA, CDR3 protein. A D gene is named only where the DNA matches it firmly. Expanded clones are given a class, and other clones once, few, many or no size at all.

TRBJ1-6	TRBV7-2	NA	NA	TGTGCCAGCAGCCTGAGAGGGCAGGTCGGAAGTAATTCACCCCTCCACTTT	CASSLRGQVGSNSPLHF
TRBJ2-7	TRBV4-1	NA	NA	TGCGCCAGCAGCTCAAGCAGCCGGGACACAGGACACTACGAGCAGTACTTC	CASSSSSRDTGHYEQYF
TRBJ1-2	TRBV28	NA	NA	TGTGCCAGCAGTTTTTTAGTGGGGGGCGATGGCTACACCTTC	CASSFLVGGDGYTF
TRBJ2-5	TRBV27	TRBD2	few	TGTGCCAGCAGTTTAGCGGGGGGGGTCGCGGAGACCCAGTACTTC	CASSLAGGVAETQYF
TRBJ2-5	TRBV3-1/TRBV3-2	TRBD2	NA	TGTGCCAGCAGCCAAATAAGCGGGGGGCCCCCGTACTTC	CASSQISGGPPYF
TRBJ2-7	TRBV6-5	TRBD2	NA	TGTGCCAGCAGTCCCTGGCGGGGGAGCTACGAGCAGTACTTC	CASSPWRGSYEQYF
TRBJ2-5	TRBV5-1	TRBD2	once	TGCGCCAGCAGCCTGGGACTAGCGGGGGGGCCATGGGAGACCCAGTACTTC	CASSLGLAGGPWETQYF
TRBJ1-4	TRBV6-5	NA	NA	TGTGCCAGCTTTTGGAGGTTGATTAATGAAAAACTGTTTTTT	CASFWRLINEKLFF
TRBJ1-3	TRBV6-5	NA	NA	TGTGCCAGCCAATTCTCTGGAAACACCATATATTTT	CASQFSGNTIYF
TRBJ2-2	TRBV25-1	TRBD1	NA	TGTGCCAGCACCCCGGGACAGGGGATTGTCGGGGAGCTGTTTTTT	CASTPGQGIVGELFF
TRBJ1-2	TRBV5-1	NA	once	TGCGCCAGCAGCTTGGGGCCTTCACGCGGGGGTGACTATGGCTACACCTTC	CASSLGPSRGGDYGYTF
TRBJ2-1	TRBV4-3	NA	NA	TGCGCCAGCAGTCGAGACAGGTTGGGCAATGAGCAGTTCTTC	CASSRDRLGNEQFF
TRBJ2-7	TRBV11-2	NA	NA	TGTGCCAGCAGCCCAGCCCCCGGAGCCTCCTACGAGCAGTACTTC	CASSPAPGASYEQYF
TRBJ1-1	TRBV3-1/TRBV3-2	NA	NA	TGTGCCAGCAGCCAAGAAAGAAGGACTGAAGCTTTCTTT	CASSQERRTEAFF
TRBJ2-1	TRBV6-4	NA	few	TGTGCCAGCAGCCGGGACGTAGAGGTTGAGCAGTTCTTC	CASSRDVEVEQFF
TRBJ2-7	TRBV5-6	TRBD2	NA	TGTGCCAGCAGCCCCGCAGCGGGGGGTATTGGTGAGCAGTACTTC	CASSPAAGGIGEQYF
TRBJ1-5	TRBV6-6	NA	NA	TGTGCCAGCAGTCCTCTTCGGGGGGAGCTAGATAGCAATCAGCCCCAGCATTTT	CASSPLRGELDSNQPQHF
TRBJ2-5	TRBV6-5	TRBD1	NA	TGTGCCAGCAGTATACAGGGGCAACAGACCCAGTACTTC	CASSIQGQQTQYF
TRBJ2-7	TRBV2	NA	NA	TGTGCCAGCAGTGAACAGGCGTCTCACTTC	CASSEQASHF
TRBJ2-7	TRBV9	NA	NA	TGTGCCAGCAGCGTCAGACAGGTGGGCGACGAGCAGTACTTC	CASSVRQVGDEQYF